These 13 T cell receptor beta chains share one sample of origin, sequenced in a study of blood T cell repertoires in COVID-19. Clones were sequenced by immunoSEQ multiplex PCR, and TCRdb holds only the in-frame ones, with some missing. Altogether about 93,000 clones are present, about 77% being singletons, with the ten largest covering under 20%. What was sequenced was peripheral blood. These receptors originate from a human donor in a cohort sampled during active COVID-19.

This clone is a singleton in its sample. The V gene is TRBV19, the J gene TRBJ1-5; TRBD1 matches 7 bases. After removal of 4 bases from V and 7 bases from J, the junction contained 10 bases not matched to a gene. The CDR3 length is 15 residues. Germline values: CDR1 LNHDA, CDR2 SQIVND (reference sequence). CDR3 in amino acids: CASSTRGGGGQPQHF. The CDR3 DNA follows: TGTGCCAGTAGTACCCGAGGGGGCGGTGGACAGCCCCAGCATTTT.

The gene calls are TRBV18 and TRBJ2-5; TRBD1 agrees at 11 bases. The CDR3 has 16 residues. After removal of 1 base from V and 4 bases from J, the junction contained 5 bases not matched to a gene. The germline gives CDR1 KGHSH, CDR2 LQKENI. CDR3 in amino acids: CASSPRLGTGGETQYF. The CDR3 nucleotides are TGTGCCAGCTCACCACGCCTCGGGACAGGGGGAGAGACCCAGTACTTC.

The rearrangement links TRBV6-5 to TRBJ2-7; the match to TRBD2 covers 11 bases. V shed 6 bases and J 3 bases; nucleotides not matched to a gene: 4. Germline assignment: CDR1 MNHEY and CDR2 SVGAGI. There are 14 residues in the CDR3. As DNA, the CDR3 is TGTGCCAGCAGCTCACTAGCGGGGGTCTACGAGCAGTACTTC. The encoded protein is CASSSLAGVYEQYF.

V and J are TRBV5-4 and TRBJ2-1, with TRBD2 matching over 8 bases. The CDR3 contains 15 residues. With 5 bases clipped from V and 4 bases from J, the junction kept 8 bases outside the gene matches. From germline, CDR1 is SGHNT and CDR2 YYREEE (reference sequence). CDR3 sequence reads: CASRSVLAEYNEQFF. In DNA form, the CDR3 reads TGTGCCAGCAGGTCCGTACTAGCGGAATACAATGAGCAGTTCTTC. Combining the CDR3 with reference TRBV5-4 and TRBJ2-1 gives the whole variable domain ETGVTQSPTHLIKTRGQQVTLRCSSQSGHNTVSWYQQALGQGPQFIFQYYREEENGRGNFPPRFSGLQFPNYSSELNVNALELDDSALYLCASRSVLAEYNEQFFGPGTRLTVL.

CDR3 coding DNA: TGTGCCAGTAGTATTTTCCCCACGAGAACGGGCGAGCAGTACTTC. Amino acid sequence: CASSIFPTRTGEQYF. J is TRBJ2-7 and V is TRBV19; D uncertain. The CDR3 covers 15 residues. CDR1 is LNHDA and CDR2 is SQIVND in the germline V gene (reference sequence). V dropped 3 bases and J dropped 6 bases, with 18 bases sitting between them.

This rearrangement joins TRBV7-9 to TRBJ1-6; possibly TRBD1 for D (6 bases). The CDR3 runs to 14 residues. V was cut by 7 bases and J by 7 bases, with 14 bases left in between. Germline CDR1 is SEHNR and CDR2 is FQNEAQ (reference sequence). The CDR3: CASTQSTGNSPLHF. Here the CDR3 DNA reads TGTGCCAGCACCCAATCCACAGGGAATTCACCCCTCCACTTT. The whole variable domain, remainder taken from reference TRBV7-9 and TRBJ1-6, is DTGVSQNPRHKITKRGQNVTFRCDPISEHNRLYWYRQTLGQGPEFLTYFQNEAQLEKSRLLSDRFSAERPKGSFSTLEIQRTEQGDSAMYLCASTQSTGNSPLHFGNGTRLTVT.

This sequence joins TRBV6-1 and TRBJ2-1; possibly TRBD2 for D (5 bases). The germline gives CDR1 MNHNS, CDR2 SASEGT. Trimming removed 2 bases from V and 4 bases from J, with 15 bases in between. The CDR3 consists of 16 residues. The CDR3 spells CASSERGAAPYNEQFF. DNA of the CDR3: TGTGCCAGCAGTGAACGGGGAGCGGCCCCGTACAATGAGCAGTTCTTC.

The V gene is TRBV28, the J gene TRBJ2-7, with 12 bases matching TRBD1. Germline CDR1 and CDR2: MDHEN and SYDVKM. Trimming cost V 6 bases and J 4 bases; bases outside gene matches: 13. The CDR3 is 17 amino acids. This CDR3 is CASSWGQGATGGYEQYF. The CDR3 DNA sequence: TGTGCCAGCAGCTGGGGACAGGGGGCGACTGGCGGTTACGAGCAGTACTTC.

The chain links TRBV7-9 to TRBJ2-6; maybe TRBD1 (6 bases). V was trimmed by 4 bases and J by 0 bases, leaving 7 bases between them. This CDR3 is 15 amino acids long. Germline lookup yields CDR1 SEHNR and CDR2 FQNEAQ (reference sequence). CDR3 loop: CASSSDSSGANVLTF. Here the CDR3 DNA reads TGTGCCAGCAGCTCGGACAGCTCTGGGGCCAACGTCCTGACTTTC.

The chain combines TRBV10-3 with TRBJ2-7; 14 bases align to TRBD2. In germline, CDR1 is ENHRY, CDR2 SYGVKD. Losses at the gene ends were 9 bases for V and 5 bases for J; bases not matched to a gene: 9. The CDR3 is 15 amino acids. The CDR3 region has the DNA TGTGCCATGGCACCGGGGACTAGCGGGAGAGACGAGCAGTACTTC. Protein: CAMAPGTSGRDEQYF.

The chain has TRBV29-1 and TRBJ2-5, with 9 nucleotides matching TRBD2. After removal of 5 bases from V and 4 bases from J, the junction contained 11 bases not matched to a gene. Germline V gene sequence: CDR1 SQVTM, CDR2 ANQGSEA. This CDR3 has 15 amino acids. CDR3 sequence reads: CSVTRSGRMRETQYF. The CDR3 DNA sequence: TGCAGCGTTACCCGAAGCGGGAGGATGCGAGAGACCCAGTACTTC.

DNA of the CDR3: TGTGCCAGCAGTCCGATGGGCGGGGGATACAATGAGCAGTTCTTC. Its protein is CASSPMGGGYNEQFF. J is TRBJ2-1 and V is TRBV28; 7 bases map to TRBD2. The junction had 8 bases not matched to a gene; V was cut back by 5 bases and J by 4 bases. The CDR3 covers 15 residues. CDR1 and CDR2 from the germline V gene are MDHEN and SYDVKM.

J is TRBJ2-5 and V is TRBV11-2, with TRBD2 as a possible D gene (5 bases). The CDR3 totals 15 residues. Deletions cut 4 bases from V and 0 bases from J, with 12 bases between. Germline CDR1 and CDR2: SGHAT and FQNNGV. DNA of the CDR3: TGTGCCAGCAGCTCCTCTGGAGGCAACCAAGAGACCCAGTACTTC. Protein product: CASSSSGGNQETQYF.